This TCR beta chain was profiled in a study of regulatory T cells in long-lasting Graves disease. Study-wide findings and caveats: Among persistent patients, a larger number of public clonotypes were shared (about 3,000) than among newly diagnosed patients (about 1,000). Peripheral blood, not thyroid tissue, was the sole material studied. TRBV28 was favored in persistent disease, as were TRBJ1-2 and TRBJ2-5.

This clonotype has a handful of counts. Its target is unknown. With iRepertoire HTBI primers and Arm-PCR of CDR3 regions, TCR beta libraries were built. Using its own MiXCR run on the multiplex PCR reads, TCRdb lists one record per CDR3 protein. The sample carries about 290,000 distinct CDR3 sequences, roughly 21% recorded once. Time point noted: persistent/refractory GD, antithyroid drugs over 5 years with positive TRAb. PBMC RNA served as the TCR library source. The ends were cut back, 0 bases at V and 9 bases at J, with 12 bases in the middle. Germline CDR1 is LNHNV and CDR2 is YYDKDF (reference sequence). This CDR3 has 13 residues.

This material consisted of peripheral blood mononuclear cells (PBMCs), taken when the disease was refractory, from a patient treated with antithyroid drugs. This rearrangement joins TRBV15 to TRBJ2-7; D might be TRBD2 (5 bases). This TCR was recovered from a female donor with Graves disease. In DNA, the CDR3 is TGTGCCACCAGCAGAGATGAGCGGTCTACGCAGTACTTC. This sequence encodes CATSRDERSTQYF.